The 10 T cell receptor beta chains below were found in one sample sequenced in a study of cytomegalovirus exposure and HLA in healthy donors. Amplification used 60 Vbeta primers and 13 Jbeta primers. The protocol was immunoSEQ multiplex PCR, while the TCRdb copy is restricted to in-frame clones and leaves out a portion. The table shows around 200,000 clones, with roughly four fifths occurring only once. Source material: PBMCs. The receptors were gathered from a woman in her forties in good health and CMV-seronegative.

J is TRBJ1-2 and V is TRBV7-9; TRBD1 agrees at 8 bases. CDR3 length: 15 residues. CDR1 and CDR2 (germline): SEHNR, FQNEAQ (reference sequence). With 0 bases clipped from V and 6 bases from J, the junction kept 6 bases outside the gene matches. The DNA of the CDR3 is TGTGCCAGCAGCTTAGCGACAGGGGCTGATAATGGCTACACCTTC. Translation: CASSLATGADNGYTF. The full variable domain, in which reference TRBV7-9 and TRBJ1-2 provide the parts outside the CDR3, is DTGVSQNPRHKITKRGQNVTFRCDPISEHNRLYWYRQTLGQGPEFLTYFQNEAQLEKSRLLSDRFSAERPKGSFSTLEIQRTEQGDSAMYLCASSLATGADNGYTFGSGTRLTVV.

The genes are TRBV7-9 and TRBJ2-1, with 12 bases fitting TRBD1. Germline CDR1 SEHNR, CDR2 FQNEAQ (reference sequence). CDR3 length: 16 residues. Losses at the gene ends were 4 bases for V and 4 bases for J; bases not matched to a gene: 5. CDR3 in amino acids: CASSSGQGATYNEQFF. DNA of the CDR3: TGTGCCAGCAGCTCGGGACAGGGGGCGACATACAATGAGCAGTTCTTC.

This clone came up a few times. This chain's CDR3 is CASSPNRKYEAFF. The CDR3 DNA follows: TGCGCCAGCAGCCCTAACAGGAAGTATGAAGCTTTCTTT. The J gene is TRBJ1-1, the V gene TRBV5-1; the D gene is possibly TRBD1 (5 bases). The CDR3 length is 13 residues. The germline gives CDR1 SGHRS, CDR2 YFSETQ. Trimming removed 4 bases from V and 7 bases from J, with 14 bases in between.

In DNA form, the CDR3 reads TGTGCCAGCAGTGGGCTTATGGGCAGGGGGAAGAGGCAGCCCCAGCATTTT. This codes for CASSGLMGRGKRQPQHF. The rearrangement joins TRBV2 to TRBJ1-5; 7 positions agree with TRBD1. The junction had 16 bases not matched to a gene; V was cut back by 4 bases and J by 7 bases. Germline loops: CDR1 SNHLY, CDR2 FYNNEI. This CDR3 has 17 amino acids.

The chain employs TRBV7-2 and TRBJ2-5, with D perhaps TRBD1 (5 bases). Germline CDR1 reads SGHTA; CDR2 reads FQGNSA. The CDR3 has 15 amino acids. Trimming removed 6 bases from V and 5 bases from J, with 19 bases in between. The CDR3, as DNA: TGTGCCAGCAGTGGGCAAGGGGCTGGCTGGGAGACCCAGTACTTC. This gives the protein CASSGQGAGWETQYF.

To note about this clone: The junction differs from germline at one of its ends, possibly a read error. CDR3 bases: TGTTCCAGCAGCTCATTACAGGGAGATTATGGCTACACCTTC. Its translation is CSSSSLQGDYGYTF. The chain is built from TRBV7-9 and TRBJ1-2, with D perhaps TRBD1 (6 bases). Germline V gives CDR1 SEHNR, CDR2 FQNEAQ (reference sequence). The CDR3 has 14 amino acids.

The chain links TRBV19 to TRBJ1-1; D is perhaps TRBD1 (6 bases). The CDR3 runs 15 residues. Germline CDR1 and CDR2: LNHDA and SQIVND (reference sequence). Trimming left V 3 bases short and J 6 bases short, with 17 bases between. The CDR3 region has the DNA TGTGCCAGTAGTATGCCGCAGGGGTTTGTCGCTGAAGCTTTCTTT. Protein sequence: CASSMPQGFVAEAFF. The full variable domain, rest sourced from reference TRBV19 and TRBJ1-1, is DGGITQSPKYLFRKEGQNVTLSCEQNLNHDAMYWYRQDPGQGLRLIYYSQIVNDFQKGDIAEGYSVSREKKESFPLTVTSAQKNPTAFYLCASSMPQGFVAEAFFGQGTRLTVV.

This clone is a singleton in its sample. The CDR3 sequence: CASSLGPQWTQYF. The CDR3 DNA is TGTGCCAGCAGTCTTGGGCCCCAATGGACCCAGTACTTC. V usage is TRBV27 and J usage is TRBJ2-5; no definite D call. This CDR3 spans 13 amino acids. The V gene lost 5 bases and the J gene lost 7 bases, with 14 bases spanning the gap. Per germline, CDR1 MNHEY and CDR2 SMNVEV (reference sequence).

The chain has TRBV7-9 and TRBJ2-2; D perhaps matches TRBD1 (6 bases). The CDR3 length is 18 residues. V was trimmed by 1 base and J by 2 bases, leaving 17 bases between them. CDR1 SEHNR and CDR2 FQNEAQ come from the germline V gene (reference sequence). CDR3 DNA sequence: TGTGCCAGCAGCTTAGGGACAGTCCGAACAAAAAACACCGGGGAGCTGTTTTTT. It encodes CASSLGTVRTKNTGELFF.

This sequence joins TRBV11-2 and TRBJ2-5; unclear D gene. Trimming left V 1 base short and J 5 bases short, with 8 bases between. Germline lookup yields CDR1 SGHAT and CDR2 FQNNGV. The CDR3 is 13 amino acids. CDR3 sequence (DNA): TGTGCCAGCAGCTTAGGCCACGAGGAGACCCAGTACTTC. It encodes CASSLGHEETQYF.